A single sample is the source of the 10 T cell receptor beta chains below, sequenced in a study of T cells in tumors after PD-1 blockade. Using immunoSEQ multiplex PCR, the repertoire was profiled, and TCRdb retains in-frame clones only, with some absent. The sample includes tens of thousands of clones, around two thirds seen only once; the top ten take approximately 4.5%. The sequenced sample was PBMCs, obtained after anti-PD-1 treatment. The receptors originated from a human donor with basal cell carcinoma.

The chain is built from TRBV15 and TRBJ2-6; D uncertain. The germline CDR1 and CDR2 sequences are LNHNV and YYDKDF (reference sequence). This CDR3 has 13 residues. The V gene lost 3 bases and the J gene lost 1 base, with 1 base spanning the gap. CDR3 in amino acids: CATSSSGANVLTF. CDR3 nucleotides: TGTGCCACCAGCAGTTCTGGGGCCAACGTCCTGACTTTC.

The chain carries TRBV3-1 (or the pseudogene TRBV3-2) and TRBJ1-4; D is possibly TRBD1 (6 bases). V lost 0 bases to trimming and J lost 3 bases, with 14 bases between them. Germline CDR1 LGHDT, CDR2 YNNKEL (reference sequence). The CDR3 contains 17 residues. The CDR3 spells CASSQDRGAAANEKLFF. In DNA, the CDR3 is TGTGCCAGCAGCCAAGATCGGGGGGCCGCGGCTAATGAAAAACTGTTTTTT.

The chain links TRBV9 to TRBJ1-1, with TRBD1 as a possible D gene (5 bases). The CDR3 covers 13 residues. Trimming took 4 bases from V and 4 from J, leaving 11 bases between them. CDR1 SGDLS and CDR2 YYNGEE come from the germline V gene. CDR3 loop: CASSLVRGTEAFF. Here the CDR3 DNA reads TGTGCCAGCAGCCTAGTGAGGGGCACTGAAGCTTTCTTT.

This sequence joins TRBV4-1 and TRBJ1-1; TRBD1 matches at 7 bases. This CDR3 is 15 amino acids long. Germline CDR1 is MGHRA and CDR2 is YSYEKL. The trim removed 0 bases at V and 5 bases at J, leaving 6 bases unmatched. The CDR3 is CASSQDTGAVTEAFF. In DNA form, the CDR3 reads TGCGCCAGCAGCCAAGACACAGGGGCAGTGACTGAAGCTTTCTTT.

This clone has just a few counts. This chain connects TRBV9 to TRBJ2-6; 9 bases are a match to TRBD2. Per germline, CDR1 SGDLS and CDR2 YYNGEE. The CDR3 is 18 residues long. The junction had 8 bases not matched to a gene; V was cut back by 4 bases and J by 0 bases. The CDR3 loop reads CASSILAGAPSGANVLTF. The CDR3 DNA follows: TGTGCCAGCAGCATCTTAGCGGGGGCCCCCTCTGGGGCCAACGTCCTGACTTTC.

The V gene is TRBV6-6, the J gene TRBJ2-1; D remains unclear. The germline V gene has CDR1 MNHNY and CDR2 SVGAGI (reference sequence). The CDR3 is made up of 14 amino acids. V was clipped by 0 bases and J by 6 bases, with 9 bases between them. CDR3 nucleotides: TGTGCCAGCAGTTACTCGATGGCTGGCAATGAGCAGTTCTTC. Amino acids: CASSYSMAGNEQFF.

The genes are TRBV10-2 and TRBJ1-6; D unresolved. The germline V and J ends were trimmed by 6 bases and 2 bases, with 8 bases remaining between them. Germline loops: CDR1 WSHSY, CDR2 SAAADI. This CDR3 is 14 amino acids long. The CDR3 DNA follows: TGCGCCAGCAGGTCCGGGGCCTATAATTCACCCCTCCACTTT. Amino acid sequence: CASRSGAYNSPLHF.

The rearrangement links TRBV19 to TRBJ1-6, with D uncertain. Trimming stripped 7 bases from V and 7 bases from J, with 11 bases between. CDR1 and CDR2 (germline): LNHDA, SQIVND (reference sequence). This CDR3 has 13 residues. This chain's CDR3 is CASTGPQNSPLHF. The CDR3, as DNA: TGTGCCAGTACCGGGCCGCAGAATTCACCCCTCCACTTT.

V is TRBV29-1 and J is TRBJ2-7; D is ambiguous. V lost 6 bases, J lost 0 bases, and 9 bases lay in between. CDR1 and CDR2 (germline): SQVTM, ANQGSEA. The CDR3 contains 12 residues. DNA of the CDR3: TGCAGCGTCGAGGCAGACTCCTACGAGCAGTACTTC. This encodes CSVEADSYEQYF.

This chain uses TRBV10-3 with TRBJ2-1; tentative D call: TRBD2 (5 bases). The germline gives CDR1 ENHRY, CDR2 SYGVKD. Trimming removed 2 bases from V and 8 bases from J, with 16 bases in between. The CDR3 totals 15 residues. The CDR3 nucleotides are TGTGCCATCAGTGAGGGGGAGAAGATGATGGATGAGCAGTTCTTC. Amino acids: CAISEGEKMMDEQFF.